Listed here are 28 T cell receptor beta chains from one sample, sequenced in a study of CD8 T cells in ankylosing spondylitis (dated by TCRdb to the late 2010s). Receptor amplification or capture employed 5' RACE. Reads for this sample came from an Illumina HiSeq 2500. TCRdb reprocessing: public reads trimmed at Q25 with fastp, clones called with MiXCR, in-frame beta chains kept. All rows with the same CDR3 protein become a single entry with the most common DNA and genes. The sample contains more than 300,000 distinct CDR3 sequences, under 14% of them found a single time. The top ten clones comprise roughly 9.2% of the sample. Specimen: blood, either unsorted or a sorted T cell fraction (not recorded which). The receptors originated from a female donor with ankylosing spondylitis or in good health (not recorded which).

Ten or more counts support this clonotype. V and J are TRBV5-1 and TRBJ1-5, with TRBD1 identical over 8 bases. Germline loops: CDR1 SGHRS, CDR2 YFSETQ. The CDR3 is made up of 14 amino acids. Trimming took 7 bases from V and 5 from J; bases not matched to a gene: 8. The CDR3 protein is CASGHTGGDQPQHF. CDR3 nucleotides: TGCGCCAGCGGACACACAGGGGGAGATCAGCCCCAGCATTTT.

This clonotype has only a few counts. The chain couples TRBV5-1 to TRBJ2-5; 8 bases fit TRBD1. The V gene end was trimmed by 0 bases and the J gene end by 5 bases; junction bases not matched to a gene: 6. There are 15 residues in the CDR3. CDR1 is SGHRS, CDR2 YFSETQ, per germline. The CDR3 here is CASSLGQGREETQYF. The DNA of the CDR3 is TGCGCCAGCAGCTTGGGACAGGGGCGTGAGGAGACCCAGTACTTC.

The CDR3 spells CASSQLHTEAFF. The CDR3 region has the DNA TGTGCCAGCAGCCAATTGCACACTGAAGCTTTCTTT. The chain links TRBV14 to TRBJ1-1; D uncertain. Looked up from germline, CDR1 is SGHDN and CDR2 is FVKESK. V lost 2 bases and J 3 bases, leaving 4 bases between the germline ends. The CDR3 runs 12 residues.

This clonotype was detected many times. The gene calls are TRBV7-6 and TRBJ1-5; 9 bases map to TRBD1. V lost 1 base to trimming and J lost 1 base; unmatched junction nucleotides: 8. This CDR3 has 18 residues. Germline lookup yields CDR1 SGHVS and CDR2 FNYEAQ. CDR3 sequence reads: CASSLDRDRALSNQPQHF. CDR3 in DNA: TGTGCCAGCAGCTTAGATAGGGACAGGGCATTAAGCAATCAGCCCCAGCATTTT.

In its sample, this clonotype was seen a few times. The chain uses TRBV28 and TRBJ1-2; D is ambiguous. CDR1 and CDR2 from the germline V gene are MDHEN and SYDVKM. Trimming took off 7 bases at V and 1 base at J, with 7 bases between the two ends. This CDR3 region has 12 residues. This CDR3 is CASISFNYGYTF. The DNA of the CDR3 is TGTGCCAGCATCAGCTTTAACTATGGCTACACCTTC.

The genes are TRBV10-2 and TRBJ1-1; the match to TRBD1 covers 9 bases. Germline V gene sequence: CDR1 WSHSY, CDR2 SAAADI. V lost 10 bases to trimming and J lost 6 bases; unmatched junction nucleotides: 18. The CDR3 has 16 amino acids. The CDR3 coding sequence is TGCGCCACCATAACAGACAGGGGGGTCACACGGCCTGAAGCTTTCTTT. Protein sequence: CATITDRGVTRPEAFF.

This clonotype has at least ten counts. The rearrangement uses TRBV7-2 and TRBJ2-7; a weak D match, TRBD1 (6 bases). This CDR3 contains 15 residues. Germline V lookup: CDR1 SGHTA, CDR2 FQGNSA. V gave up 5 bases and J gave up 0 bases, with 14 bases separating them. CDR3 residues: CASSQGRGGSYEQYF. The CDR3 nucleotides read TGTGCCAGCAGCCAAGGGAGAGGGGGCTCCTACGAGCAGTACTTC.

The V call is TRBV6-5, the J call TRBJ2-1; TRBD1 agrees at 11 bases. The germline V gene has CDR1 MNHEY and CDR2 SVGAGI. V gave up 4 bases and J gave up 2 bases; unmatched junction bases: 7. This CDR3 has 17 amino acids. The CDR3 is CASSSTRTGGTYNEQFF. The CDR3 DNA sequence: TGTGCCAGCAGTTCGACCCGGACAGGGGGCACCTACAATGAGCAGTTCTTC.

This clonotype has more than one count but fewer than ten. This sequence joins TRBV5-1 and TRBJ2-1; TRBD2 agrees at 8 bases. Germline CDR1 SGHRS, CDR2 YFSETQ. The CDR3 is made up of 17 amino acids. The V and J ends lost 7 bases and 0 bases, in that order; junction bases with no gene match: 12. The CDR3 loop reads CASFPLAAVSSYNEQFF. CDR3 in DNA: TGCGCCAGCTTCCCACTAGCGGCCGTGAGCTCCTACAATGAGCAGTTCTTC.

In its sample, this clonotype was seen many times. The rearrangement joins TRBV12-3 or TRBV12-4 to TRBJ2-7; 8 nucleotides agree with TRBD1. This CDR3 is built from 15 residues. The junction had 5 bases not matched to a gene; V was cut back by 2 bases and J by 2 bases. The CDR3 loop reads CASSLLDRGPYEQYF. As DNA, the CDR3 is TGTGCCAGCAGTTTACTCGACAGGGGCCCCTACGAGCAGTACTTC.

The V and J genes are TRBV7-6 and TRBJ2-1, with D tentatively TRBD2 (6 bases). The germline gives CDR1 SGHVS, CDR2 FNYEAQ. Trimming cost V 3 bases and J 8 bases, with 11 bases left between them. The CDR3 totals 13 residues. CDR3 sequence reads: CASSFTSGDEQFF. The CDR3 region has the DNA TGTGCCAGCAGCTTCACCTCGGGGGATGAGCAGTTCTTC.

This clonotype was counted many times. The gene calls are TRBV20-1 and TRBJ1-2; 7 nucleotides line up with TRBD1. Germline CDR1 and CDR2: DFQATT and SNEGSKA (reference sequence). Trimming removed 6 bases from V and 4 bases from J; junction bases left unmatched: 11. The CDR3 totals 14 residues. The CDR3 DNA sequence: TGCAGTGCCCCTACCTCCACAGGGGCCTATGGCTACACCTTC. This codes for CSAPTSTGAYGYTF.

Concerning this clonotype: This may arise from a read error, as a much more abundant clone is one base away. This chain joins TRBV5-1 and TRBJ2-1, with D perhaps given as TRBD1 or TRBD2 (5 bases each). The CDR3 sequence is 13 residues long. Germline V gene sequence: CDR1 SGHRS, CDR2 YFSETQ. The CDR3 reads CANSIGTLYEQFF. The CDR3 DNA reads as TGCGCCAACAGCATTGGGACCTTGTATGAGCAGTTCTTC.

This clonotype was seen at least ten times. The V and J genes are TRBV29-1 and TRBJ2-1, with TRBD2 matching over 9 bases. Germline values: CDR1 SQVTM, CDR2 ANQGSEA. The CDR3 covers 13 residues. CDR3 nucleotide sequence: TGCATTTGTCTAGCGGGACCTAGCAATGAGCAGTTCTTC. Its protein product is CICLAGPSNEQFF.

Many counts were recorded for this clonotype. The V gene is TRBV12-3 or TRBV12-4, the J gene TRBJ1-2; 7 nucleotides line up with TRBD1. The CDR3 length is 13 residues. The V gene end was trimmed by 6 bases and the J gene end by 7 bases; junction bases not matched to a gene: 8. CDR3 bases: TGTGCCAGCAGCACCCTGACAGGGAGTGGCTACACCTTC. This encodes CASSTLTGSGYTF.

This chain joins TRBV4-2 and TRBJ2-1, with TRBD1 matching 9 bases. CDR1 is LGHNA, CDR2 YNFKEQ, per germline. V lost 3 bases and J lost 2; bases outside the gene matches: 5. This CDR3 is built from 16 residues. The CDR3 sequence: CASSHQQGAPYNEQFF. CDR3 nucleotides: TGTGCCAGCAGCCATCAACAGGGGGCCCCCTACAATGAGCAGTTCTTC.

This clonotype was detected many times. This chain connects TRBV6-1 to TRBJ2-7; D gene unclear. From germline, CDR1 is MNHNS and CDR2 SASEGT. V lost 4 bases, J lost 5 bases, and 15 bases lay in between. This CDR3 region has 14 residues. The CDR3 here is CASSGLIRPHEQYF. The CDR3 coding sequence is TGTGCCAGCAGTGGGCTTATTAGACCCCACGAGCAGTACTTC.

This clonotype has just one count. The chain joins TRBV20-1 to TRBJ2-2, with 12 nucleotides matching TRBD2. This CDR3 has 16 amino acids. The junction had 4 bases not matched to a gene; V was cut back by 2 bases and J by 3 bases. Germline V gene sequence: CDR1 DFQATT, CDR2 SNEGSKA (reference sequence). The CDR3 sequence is CSARLAGGRDTGELFF. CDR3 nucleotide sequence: TGCAGTGCTAGACTAGCGGGGGGGCGGGACACCGGGGAGCTGTTTTTT.

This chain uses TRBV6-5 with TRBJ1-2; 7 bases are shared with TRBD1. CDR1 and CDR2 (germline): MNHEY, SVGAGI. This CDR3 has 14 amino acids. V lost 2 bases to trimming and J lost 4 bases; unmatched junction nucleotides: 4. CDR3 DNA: TGTGCCAGCAGTTACGGAGACAGGGCCTATGGCTACACCTTC. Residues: CASSYGDRAYGYTF.

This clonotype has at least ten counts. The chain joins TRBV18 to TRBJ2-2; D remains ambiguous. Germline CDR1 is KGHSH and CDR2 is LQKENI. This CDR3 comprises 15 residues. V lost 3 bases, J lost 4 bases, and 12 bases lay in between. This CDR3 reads CASSPLLDRTGELFF. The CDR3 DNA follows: TGTGCCAGCTCACCCCTACTGGACCGCACCGGGGAGCTGTTTTTT.

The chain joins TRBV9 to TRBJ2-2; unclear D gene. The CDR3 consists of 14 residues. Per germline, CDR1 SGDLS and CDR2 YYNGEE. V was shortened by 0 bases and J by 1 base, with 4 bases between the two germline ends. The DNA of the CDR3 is TGTGCCAGCAGCGTAGGCTGGAACACCGGGGAGCTGTTTTTT. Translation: CASSVGWNTGELFF.

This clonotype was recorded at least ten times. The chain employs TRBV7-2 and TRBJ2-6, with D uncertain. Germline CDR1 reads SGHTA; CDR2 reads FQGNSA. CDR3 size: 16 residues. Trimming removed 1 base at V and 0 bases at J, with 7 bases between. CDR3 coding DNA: TGTGCCAGCAGCTTAGGGGTTTACTCTGGGGCCAACGTCCTGACTTTC. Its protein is CASSLGVYSGANVLTF.

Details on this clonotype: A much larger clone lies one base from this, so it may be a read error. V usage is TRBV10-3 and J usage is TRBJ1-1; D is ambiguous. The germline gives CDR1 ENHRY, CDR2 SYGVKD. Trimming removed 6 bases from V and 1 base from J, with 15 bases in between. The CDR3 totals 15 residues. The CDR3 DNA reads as TGTGCCATCAGAGAGGGAAGGGAGCCGAACACTGAAGCTTTCTTT. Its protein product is CAIREGREPNTEAFF.

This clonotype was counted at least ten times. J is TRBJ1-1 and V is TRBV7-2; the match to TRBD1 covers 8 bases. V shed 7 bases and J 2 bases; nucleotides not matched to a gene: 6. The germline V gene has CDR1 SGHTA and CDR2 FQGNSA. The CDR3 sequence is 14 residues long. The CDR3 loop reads CASTRGQENTEAFF. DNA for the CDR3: TGTGCCAGCACTCGGGGACAGGAAAACACTGAAGCTTTCTTT. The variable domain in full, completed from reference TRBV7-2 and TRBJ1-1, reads GAGVSQSPSNKVTEKGKDVELRCDPISGHTALYWYRQSLGQGLEFLIYFQGNSAPDKSGLPSDRFSAERTGGSVSTLTIQRTQQEDSAVYLCASTRGQENTEAFFGQGTRLTVV.

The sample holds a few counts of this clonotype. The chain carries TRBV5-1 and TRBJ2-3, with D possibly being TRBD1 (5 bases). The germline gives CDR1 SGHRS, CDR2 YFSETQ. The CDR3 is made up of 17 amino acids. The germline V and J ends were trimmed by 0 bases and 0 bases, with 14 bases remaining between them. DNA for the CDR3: TGCGCCAGCAGCTTGGCAAAGGGGCCAACTAGCACAGATACGCAGTATTTT. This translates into CASSLAKGPTSTDTQYF. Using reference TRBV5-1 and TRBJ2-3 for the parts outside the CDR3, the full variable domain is KAGVTQTPRYLIKTRGQQVTLSCSPISGHRSVSWYQQTPGQGLQFLFEYFSETQRNKGNFPGRFSGRQFSNSRSEMNVSTLELGDSALYLCASSLAKGPTSTDTQYFGPGTRLTVL.

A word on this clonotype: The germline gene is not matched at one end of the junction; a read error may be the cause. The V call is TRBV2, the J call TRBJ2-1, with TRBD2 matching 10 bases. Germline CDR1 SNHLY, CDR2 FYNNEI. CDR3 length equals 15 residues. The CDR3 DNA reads TGTGCCCGCAGTCGACTAGCGGGTTCCTACAATGAGCAGTTCTTC. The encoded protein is CARSRLAGSYNEQFF.

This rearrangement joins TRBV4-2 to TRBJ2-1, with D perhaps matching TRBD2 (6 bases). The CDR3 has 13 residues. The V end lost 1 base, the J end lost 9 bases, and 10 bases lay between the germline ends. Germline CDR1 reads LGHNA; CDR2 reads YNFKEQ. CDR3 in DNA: TGTGCCAGCAGCCAAGGGCGGGATAGTGAGCAGTTCTTC. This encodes CASSQGRDSEQFF.

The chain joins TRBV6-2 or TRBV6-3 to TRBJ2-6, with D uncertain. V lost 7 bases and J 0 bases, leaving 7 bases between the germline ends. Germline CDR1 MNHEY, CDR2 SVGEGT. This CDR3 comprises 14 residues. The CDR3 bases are TGTGCCAGCATCATCGACTCTGGGGCCAACGTCCTGACTTTC. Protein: CASIIDSGANVLTF.